These 14 T cell receptor beta chains came from one sample sequenced in a study of CD8 T cells in Susac syndrome. Random hexamers were used to reverse transcribe an amount of about 0.45 to 1 ug RNA. TCRdb re-called the immunoSEQ multiplex PCR reads with MiXCR, one entry per CDR3 protein. The table lists about 300,000 distinct CDR3 sequences, around nine tenths of them singletons, with around 0.18% in the top ten. Sequenced sample: CD8+ T cells from PBMCs. The source of these receptors is a human donor with multiple sclerosis.

V usage is TRBV14 and J usage is TRBJ2-7; D ambiguous. CDR1 and CDR2 (germline): SGHDN, FVKESK. The CDR3 contains 12 residues. V lost 5 bases, J lost 0 bases, and 5 bases lay in between. The chain's CDR3 is CASSGISYEQYF. CDR3 DNA: TGTGCCAGCAGCGGGATCTCCTACGAGCAGTACTTC.

The chain has TRBV30 and TRBJ1-2; D perhaps matches TRBD1 (5 bases). This CDR3 has 12 amino acids. V shed 6 bases and J shed 8 bases, with 16 bases lying between them. Germline CDR1 reads GTSNPN; CDR2 reads SVGIG (reference sequence). The CDR3 region is CACCGTTTGYTF. The CDR3 DNA follows: TGTGCCTGCTGCGGGACTACGACCGGCTACACCTTC.

Regarding this clonotype: Mismatch with germline at one junction end may stem from a read error. The V and J genes are TRBV12-3 or TRBV12-4 and TRBJ1-6; 11 positions agree with TRBD1. CDR3 length equals 16 residues. CDR3 in amino acids: CASSLGQGAYNSPLHF. The DNA of the CDR3 is TGTGCCAGCAGCTTAGGACAGGGGGCTTATAATTCACCCCTCCACTTT.

The V and J genes are TRBV30 and TRBJ1-5; 10 bases match TRBD1. Germline V lookup: CDR1 GTSNPN, CDR2 SVGIG (reference sequence). This CDR3 spans 15 amino acids. Losses at the gene ends were 0 bases for V and 9 bases for J; bases not matched to a gene: 8. Written as DNA, the CDR3 is TGTGCCTGGAGTGTAGGGACAGGGGATCTTTGGCCCCAGCATTTT. This codes for CAWSVGTGDLWPQHF.

The chain joins TRBV19 to TRBJ2-3; D gene unclear. V was shortened by 5 bases and J by 0 bases, with 6 bases between the two germline ends. The CDR3 contains 13 residues. Germline assignment: CDR1 LNHDA and CDR2 SQIVND (reference sequence). The CDR3 reads CASSSVSTDTQYF. The CDR3 coding sequence is TGTGCCAGTAGTTCAGTTAGCACAGATACGCAGTATTTT.

This clonotype appeared once. V usage is TRBV20-1 and J usage is TRBJ1-2; D remains ambiguous. The CDR3 loop spans 14 amino acids. CDR1 and CDR2 from the germline V gene are DFQATT and SNEGSKA (reference sequence). With 0 bases removed from V and 4 bases from J, the gap between germline ends came to 12 bases. The CDR3 region has the DNA TGCAGTGCTAGAGATATTGGGTCGGCCTATGGCTACACCTTC. Residues: CSARDIGSAYGYTF.

The V gene is TRBV4-1, the J gene TRBJ2-7; D could derive from TRBD1 or TRBD2 (6 bases each). CDR1 is MGHRA, CDR2 YSYEKL, per germline. The CDR3 sequence is 16 residues long. Trimming removed 2 bases from V and 7 bases from J, with 21 bases in between. The CDR3 loop reads CASSQRGLLGRREQYF. CDR3 sequence (DNA): TGCGCCAGCAGCCAACGGGGGCTGCTTGGGCGTAGGGAGCAGTACTTC.

The rearrangement uses TRBV7-9 and TRBJ2-3; a weak D match, TRBD1 (6 bases). Per germline, CDR1 SEHNR and CDR2 FQNEAQ (reference sequence). Trimming pared 6 bases from V and 4 bases from J, leaving 11 bases between. CDR3 length: 13 amino acids. CDR3 sequence (DNA): TGTGCCAGCAGTCGGACAGCCGCAGATACGCAGTATTTT. Encoded protein: CASSRTAADTQYF.

V usage is TRBV13 and J usage is TRBJ2-2; possibly TRBD2 for D (5 bases). Germline CDR1 and CDR2: PRHDT and FYEKMQ (reference sequence). V was pared by 4 bases and J by 5 bases, with 11 bases between. This CDR3 contains 14 residues. The CDR3 reads CASSSSGWTGELFF. As DNA, the CDR3 is TGTGCCAGCAGCTCCTCGGGGTGGACCGGGGAGCTGTTTTTT.

This clonotype was counted only a few times. The J gene is TRBJ1-5, the V gene TRBV18; D might be TRBD1 (5 bases). The CDR3 spans 16 residues. With 0 bases removed from V and 4 bases from J, the gap between germline ends came to 13 bases. Per germline, CDR1 KGHSH and CDR2 LQKENI. The CDR3 DNA sequence: TGTGCCAGCTCACCACCGGGCAGGGTGGTTAATCAGCCCCAGCATTTT. Translation: CASSPPGRVVNQPQHF.

In its sample, this clonotype was seen once. The V gene is TRBV7-9, the J gene TRBJ2-5; TRBD1 or TRBD2 may be the D gene (5 bases each). CDR3 length: 15 residues. Germline-derived CDR1 and CDR2 are SEHNR and FQNEAQ (reference sequence). V was shortened by 1 base and J by 5 bases, with 14 bases between the two germline ends. CDR3 sequence reads: CASSLDPGPVETQYF. Here the CDR3 DNA reads TGTGCCAGCAGCTTAGATCCGGGGCCGGTGGAGACCCAGTACTTC.

This chain joins TRBV14 and TRBJ2-1; D possibly corresponds to TRBD1 (6 bases). Germline CDR1 is SGHDN and CDR2 is FVKESK. The CDR3 has 14 residues. Trimming pared 4 bases from V and 8 bases from J, leaving 15 bases between. The CDR3 coding sequence is TGTGCCAGCAGCCTGTTAACAGGGTTGGATGAGCAGTTCTTC. This encodes CASSLLTGLDEQFF. Variable domain in full (rest from reference TRBV14 and TRBJ2-1): EAGVTQFPSHSVIEKGQTVTLRCDPISGHDNLYWYRRVMGKEIKFLLHFVKESKQDESGMPNNRFLAERTGGTYSTLKVQPAELEDSGVYFCASSLLTGLDEQFFGPGTRLTVL.

The chain couples TRBV15 to TRBJ2-1; TRBD1 matches 12 bases. Germline values: CDR1 LNHNV, CDR2 YYDKDF (reference sequence). This CDR3 spans 20 amino acids. With V trimmed by 3 bases and J by 3 bases, 15 bases remained unmatched. CDR3 DNA sequence: TGTGCCACCAGCAGCGGGAGGGACAGGGGGCCCCGAGGCGGCTACAATGAGCAGTTCTTC. This gives the protein CATSSGRDRGPRGGYNEQFF.

The chain uses TRBV25-1 and TRBJ2-7; D tentatively fits TRBD1 or TRBD2 (5 bases each). The CDR3 extends over 15 amino acids. V lost 3 bases and J 2 bases, leaving 14 bases between the germline ends. CDR1 and CDR2 from the germline V gene are MGHDK and SYGVNS. The CDR3 loop is CASSDPLGTTYEQYF. Here the CDR3 DNA reads TGTGCCAGCAGTGATCCCCTTGGGACGACCTACGAGCAGTACTTC.